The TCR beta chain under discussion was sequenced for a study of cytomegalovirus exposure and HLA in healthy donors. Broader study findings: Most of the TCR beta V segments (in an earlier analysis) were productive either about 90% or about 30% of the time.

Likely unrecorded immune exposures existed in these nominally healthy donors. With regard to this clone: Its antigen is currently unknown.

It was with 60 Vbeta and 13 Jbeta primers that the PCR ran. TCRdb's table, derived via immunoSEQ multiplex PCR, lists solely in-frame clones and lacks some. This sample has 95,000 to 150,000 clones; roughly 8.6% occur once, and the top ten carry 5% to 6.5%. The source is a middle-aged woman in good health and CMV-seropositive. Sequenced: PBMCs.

DNA of the CDR3: TGTGCCAGCAGCCAGGTCTTAGGGGTTGGCGAAAAACTGTTTTTT. It codes for CASSQVLGVGEKLFF. The V and J genes are TRBV4-2 and TRBJ1-4; perhaps TRBD1 as D (5 bases). The germline CDR1 and CDR2 sequences are LGHNA and YNFKEQ. Deletions cut 3 bases from V and 8 bases from J, with 16 bases between. The CDR3 contains 15 residues.